This TCR beta chain was observed in a study of T cell responses to AZD1222 COVID-19 vaccine (dated by TCRdb to about 2021). With respect to the entire study: TCR sequencing covered 230 or so trial participants: 200 to 220 given two doses of AZD1222 and about 26 given two doses of MenACWY control vaccine. Trial participants were enrolled by age into subgroups of 18-55, 56-69 and 70-plus years, and approximately 150, 30 and 60 TCR-sequenced participants, respectively, were included in these subgroups. Study-wide findings and limitations: Most participants were white British and females outnumbered males, and the authors suggested that clonal diversity may have been underestimated. In the small 56-69-year group, the increase in depth fell short of significance, most likely because of low power. Because no samples from the day 14 peak response were available, repertoires could be characterized only after the peak T cell response. Conclusions about previously exposed vaccinees are limited because only six or seven AZD1222 recipients were SARS-CoV-2 seropositive at baseline. A significant rise in spike-specific TCR breadth and depth was observed after two AZD1222 doses relative to day 0 and relative to MenACWY recipients. The whole spike protein was spanned by vaccine-associated CD4 TCRs, and dominant responses were seen in regions 160-218 and 743-854. Reportedly, close to half of the unique spike-specific TCRs recognized epitopes lying outside the regions that are mutated in the B.1.351 and B.1.1.7 variants.

The CDR3 regions of human TCRbeta chains were analyzed by immunosequencing. The paper's processing steps were these. TCRs in the repertoires were compared against a reference library of SARS-CoV-2-specific TCRs that had been generated with the MIRA antigen-specificity platform. Breadth was defined as the fraction of unique TCRs that were SARS-CoV-2-associated. Depth was defined as the fraction of total T cells that were SARS-CoV-2-associated. Using the MIRA data, every spike-specific TCR was mapped to the spike region that the TCR reacted to and assigned to either a CD4 or a CD8 class. Log10-transformed breadth and depth values were compared by one-way ANOVA with Sidak's multiple comparisons tests. As stored in TCRdb, this immuneACCESS dataset retains in-frame rearrangements with V and J assigned. A fraction of the clones does not appear; measured against another copy, unresolved V genes explain less than half of the discrepancy, and the remainder lacks a known reason. V, J and clone size derive from that table, while D and trimming were established from the DNA sequence. This sample is represented by some 140,000 clones; about 93% of them were singletons. The ten largest account for 6% to 7% of the sample.

The meaning of the sample's time point label: about 28 days (+/-7) after the second vaccine dose. Because spike-specific TCR depth and breadth did not differ between the two schedules, AZD1222 recipients who got a second dose at roughly 4 weeks were pooled with those who got a second dose at roughly 12 weeks. The vaccinee samples were drawn from two UK trials, COV001 and COV002, one of which was a single-blind randomized controlled phase 2/3 trial testing AZD1222 (ChAdOx1 nCoV-19) in healthy adults. Trial participant PBMC samples were collected at day 0 and day 28 after the second dose for TCRbeta chain sequencing. Concerning this clone itself: The antigen it recognizes is unknown. No base quality information exists; no much larger clone differs at one position.

The receptor was isolated from an adult who received the AZD1222 COVID-19 vaccine. This specimen was peripheral blood, taken 28 days after the second AZD1222 dose.

The base sequence is TGTGCCAGCAGTTTAAGAGATACGCAGTATTTT. Its protein product is CASSLRDTQYF. The sequence joins TRBV12-3 or TRBV12-4 to TRBJ2-3, with no confident D gene call. The CDR3 sequence holds 11 residues, the cysteine and phenylalanine included. Solely the CDR3 DNA is kept, with 33 bases framed from the first base. The V end loses 2 bases and the J end loses 5 bases, and a stretch of 2 bases separates them.